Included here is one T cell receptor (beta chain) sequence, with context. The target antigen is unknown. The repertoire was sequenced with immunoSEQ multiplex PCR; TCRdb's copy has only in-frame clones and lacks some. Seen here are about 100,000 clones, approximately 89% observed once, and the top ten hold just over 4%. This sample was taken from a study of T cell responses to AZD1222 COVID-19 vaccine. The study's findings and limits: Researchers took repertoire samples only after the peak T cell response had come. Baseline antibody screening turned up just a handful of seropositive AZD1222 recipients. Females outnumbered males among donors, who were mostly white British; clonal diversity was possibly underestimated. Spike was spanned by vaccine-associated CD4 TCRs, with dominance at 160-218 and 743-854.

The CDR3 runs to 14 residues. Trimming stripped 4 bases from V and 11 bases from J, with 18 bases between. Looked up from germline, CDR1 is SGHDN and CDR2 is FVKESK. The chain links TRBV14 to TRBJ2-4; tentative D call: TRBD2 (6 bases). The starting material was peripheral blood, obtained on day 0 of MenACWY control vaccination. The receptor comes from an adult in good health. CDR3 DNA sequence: TGTGCCAGCAGCCCAACCGGGACTCCTATATTTCAGTACTTC. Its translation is CASSPTGTPIFQYF.